The clone carrying this TCR beta chain has just a few counts. The sample belongs to a study of T-cell memory formation after mild COVID-19. The germline V and J ends were trimmed by 3 bases and 4 bases, with 26 bases remaining between them. This CDR3 contains 18 residues. CDR1 and CDR2 from the germline V gene are DFQATT and SNEGSKA (reference sequence). TCRdb fed the 5' RACE reads into MiXCR, producing one record per CDR3 protein. Of 530,000 or so distinct CDR3 sequences listed, 15% to 20% are singletons. What was sequenced was PBMCs or a T cell subset sorted from them (not recorded which). The rearrangement links TRBV20-1 to TRBJ2-3, with D perhaps assigned TRBD1 or TRBD2 (6 bases each). The source of this sequence is an adult woman who had mild COVID-19 (a few samples of this study predate the infection). Cell type and time point are not known. The CDR3 sequence: CSASDRGDNGGWADTQYF. The CDR3 bases are TGCAGTGCTAGTGATCGCGGGGACAACGGGGGATGGGCAGATACGCAGTATTTT.